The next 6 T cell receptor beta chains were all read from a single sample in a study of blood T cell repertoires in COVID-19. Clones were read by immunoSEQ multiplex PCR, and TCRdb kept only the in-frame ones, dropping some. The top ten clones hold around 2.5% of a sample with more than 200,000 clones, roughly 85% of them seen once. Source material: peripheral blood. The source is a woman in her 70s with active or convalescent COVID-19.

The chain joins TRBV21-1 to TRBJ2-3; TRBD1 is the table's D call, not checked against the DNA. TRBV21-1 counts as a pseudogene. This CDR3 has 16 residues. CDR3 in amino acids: CASSARQGRNTDTQYF. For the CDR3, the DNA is TGTGCCAGCAGCGCACGTCAGGGGAGAAACACAGATACGCAGTATTTT.

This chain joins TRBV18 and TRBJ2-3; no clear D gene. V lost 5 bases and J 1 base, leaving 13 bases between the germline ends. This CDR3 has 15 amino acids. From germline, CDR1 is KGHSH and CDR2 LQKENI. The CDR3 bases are TGTGCCAGCTCATTAGCAGTCCGTGGCACAGATACGCAGTATTTT. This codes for CASSLAVRGTDTQYF.

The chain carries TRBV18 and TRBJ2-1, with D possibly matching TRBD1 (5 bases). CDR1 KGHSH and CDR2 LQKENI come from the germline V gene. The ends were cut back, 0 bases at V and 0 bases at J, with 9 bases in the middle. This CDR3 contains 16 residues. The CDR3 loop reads CASSPPTDTSYNEQFF. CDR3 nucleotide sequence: TGTGCCAGCTCACCACCGACGGACACCTCCTACAATGAGCAGTTCTTC.

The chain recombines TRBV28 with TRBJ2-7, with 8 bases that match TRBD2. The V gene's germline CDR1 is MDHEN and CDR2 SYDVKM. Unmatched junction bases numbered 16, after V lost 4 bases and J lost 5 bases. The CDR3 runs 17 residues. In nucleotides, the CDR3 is TGTGCCAGCAGTTCGCGCCTGGGGACTAGGGGGGCCGACGAGCAGTACTTC. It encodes CASSSRLGTRGADEQYF.

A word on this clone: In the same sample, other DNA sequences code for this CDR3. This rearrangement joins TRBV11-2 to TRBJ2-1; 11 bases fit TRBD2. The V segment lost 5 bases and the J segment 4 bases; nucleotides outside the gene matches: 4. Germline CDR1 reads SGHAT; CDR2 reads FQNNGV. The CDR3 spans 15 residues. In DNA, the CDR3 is TGTGCCAGCAGCCTCGGGACTAGCGGTTACAATGAGCAGTTCTTC. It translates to CASSLGTSGYNEQFF.

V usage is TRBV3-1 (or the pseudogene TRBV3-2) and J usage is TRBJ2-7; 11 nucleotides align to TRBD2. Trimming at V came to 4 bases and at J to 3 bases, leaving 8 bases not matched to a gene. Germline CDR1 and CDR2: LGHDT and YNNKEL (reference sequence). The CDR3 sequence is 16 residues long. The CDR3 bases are TGTGCCAGCAGCCCCTTATCTACTAGCGGGAGCTACGAGCAGTACTTC. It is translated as CASSPLSTSGSYEQYF.